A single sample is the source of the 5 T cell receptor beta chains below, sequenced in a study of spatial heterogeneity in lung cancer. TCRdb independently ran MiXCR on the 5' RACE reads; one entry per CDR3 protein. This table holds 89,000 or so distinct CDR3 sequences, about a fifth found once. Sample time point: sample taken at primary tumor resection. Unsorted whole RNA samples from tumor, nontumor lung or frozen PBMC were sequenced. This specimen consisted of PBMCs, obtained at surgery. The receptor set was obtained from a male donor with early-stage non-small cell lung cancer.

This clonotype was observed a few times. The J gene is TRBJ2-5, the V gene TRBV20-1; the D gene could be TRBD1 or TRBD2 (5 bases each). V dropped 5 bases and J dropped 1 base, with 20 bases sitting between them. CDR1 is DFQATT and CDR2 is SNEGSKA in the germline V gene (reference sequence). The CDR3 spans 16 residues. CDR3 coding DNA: TGCAGTGCTTCTGATTTCAGGGAGAGGGTCCAAGAGACCCAGTACTTC. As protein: CSASDFRERVQETQYF.

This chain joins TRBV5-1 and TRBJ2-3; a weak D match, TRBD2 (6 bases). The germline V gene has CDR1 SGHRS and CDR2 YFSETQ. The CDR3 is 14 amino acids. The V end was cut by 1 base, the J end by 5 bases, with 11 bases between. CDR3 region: CASSLRERLDTQYF. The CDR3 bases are TGCGCCAGCAGCTTGCGGGAGCGGCTAGATACGCAGTATTTT.

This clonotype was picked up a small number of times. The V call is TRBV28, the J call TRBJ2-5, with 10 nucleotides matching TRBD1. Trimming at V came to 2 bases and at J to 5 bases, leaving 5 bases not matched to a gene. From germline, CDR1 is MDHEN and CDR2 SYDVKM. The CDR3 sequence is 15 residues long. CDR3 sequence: CASSLVTGGGETQYF. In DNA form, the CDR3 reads TGTGCCAGCAGTTTAGTGACAGGGGGCGGGGAGACCCAGTACTTC.

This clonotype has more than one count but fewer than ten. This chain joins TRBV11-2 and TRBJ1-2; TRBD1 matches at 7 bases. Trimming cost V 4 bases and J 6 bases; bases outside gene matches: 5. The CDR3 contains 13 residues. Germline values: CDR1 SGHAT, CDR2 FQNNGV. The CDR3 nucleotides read TGTGCCAGCAGCTCCGTTACAGGGGATGGCTACACCTTC. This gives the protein CASSSVTGDGYTF.

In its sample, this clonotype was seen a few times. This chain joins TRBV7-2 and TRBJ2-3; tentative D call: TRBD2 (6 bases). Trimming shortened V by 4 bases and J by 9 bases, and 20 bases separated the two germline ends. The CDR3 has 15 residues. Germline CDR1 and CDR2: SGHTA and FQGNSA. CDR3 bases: TGTGCCAGCAGCTCCTCGGGGCCTAGCGTACGAACGCAGTATTTT. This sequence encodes CASSSSGPSVRTQYF.